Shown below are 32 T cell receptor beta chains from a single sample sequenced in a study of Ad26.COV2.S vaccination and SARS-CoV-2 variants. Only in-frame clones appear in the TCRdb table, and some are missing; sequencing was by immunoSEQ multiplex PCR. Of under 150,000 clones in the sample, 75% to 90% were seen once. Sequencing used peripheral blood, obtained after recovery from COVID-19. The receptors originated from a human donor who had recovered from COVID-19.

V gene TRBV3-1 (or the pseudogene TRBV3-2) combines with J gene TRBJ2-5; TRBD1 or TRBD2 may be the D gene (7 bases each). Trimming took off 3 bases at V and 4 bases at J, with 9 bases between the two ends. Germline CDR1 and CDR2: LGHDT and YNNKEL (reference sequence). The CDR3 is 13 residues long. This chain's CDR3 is CASSHRGGETQYF. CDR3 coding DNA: TGTGCCAGCAGCCACAGGGGGGGAGAGACCCAGTACTTC.

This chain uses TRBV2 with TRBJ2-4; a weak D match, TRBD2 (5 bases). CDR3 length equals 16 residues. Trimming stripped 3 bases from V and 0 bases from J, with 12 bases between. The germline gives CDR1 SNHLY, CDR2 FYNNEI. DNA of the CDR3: TGTGCCAGCAGTGAGAGGGCAGACTTAGCCAAAAACATTCAGTACTTC. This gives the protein CASSERADLAKNIQYF.

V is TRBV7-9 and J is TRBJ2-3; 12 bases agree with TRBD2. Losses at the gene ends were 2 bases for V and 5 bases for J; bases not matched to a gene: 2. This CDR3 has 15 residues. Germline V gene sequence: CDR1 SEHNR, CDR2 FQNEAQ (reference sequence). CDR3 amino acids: CASSLTSGGLDTQYF. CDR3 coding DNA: TGTGCCAGCAGCTTAACTAGCGGGGGGTTAGATACGCAGTATTTT.

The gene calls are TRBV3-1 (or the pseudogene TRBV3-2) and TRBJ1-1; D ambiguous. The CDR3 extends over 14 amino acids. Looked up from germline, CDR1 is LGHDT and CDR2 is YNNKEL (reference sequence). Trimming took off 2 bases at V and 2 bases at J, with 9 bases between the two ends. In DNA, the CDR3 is TGTGCCAGCAGCCAACGCGGGCGAAACACTGAAGCTTTCTTT. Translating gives CASSQRGRNTEAFF.

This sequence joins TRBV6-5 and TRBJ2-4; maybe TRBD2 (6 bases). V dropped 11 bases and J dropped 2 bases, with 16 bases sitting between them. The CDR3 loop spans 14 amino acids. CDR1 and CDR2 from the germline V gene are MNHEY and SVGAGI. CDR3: CASAPGGSKNIQYF. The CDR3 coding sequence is TGTGCCTCCGCCCCCGGGGGATCCAAAAACATTCAGTACTTC.

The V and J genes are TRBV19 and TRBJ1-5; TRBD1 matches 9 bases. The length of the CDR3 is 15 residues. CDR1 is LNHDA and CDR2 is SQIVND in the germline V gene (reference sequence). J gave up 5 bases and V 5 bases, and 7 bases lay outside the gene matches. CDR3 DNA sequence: TGTGCCAGTAGTTCCCCGGGACAGGGTGATCAGCCCCAGCATTTT. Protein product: CASSSPGQGDQPQHF.

In DNA form, the CDR3 reads TGTGCCAGCAGCTTGGACAGACCCAATCAGCCCCAGCATTTT. This gives the protein CASSLDRPNQPQHF. The chain is built from TRBV5-7 and TRBJ1-5, with D unresolved. TRBV5-7 carries the ORF label, with uncertain function. Trimming shortened V by 0 bases and J by 3 bases, and 7 bases separated the two germline ends. The CDR3 is 14 amino acids.

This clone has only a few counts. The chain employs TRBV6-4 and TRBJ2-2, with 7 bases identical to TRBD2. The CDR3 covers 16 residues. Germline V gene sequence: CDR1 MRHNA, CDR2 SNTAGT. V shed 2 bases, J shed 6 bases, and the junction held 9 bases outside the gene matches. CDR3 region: CASSDEGSGAPGELFF. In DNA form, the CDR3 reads TGTGCCAGCAGTGACGAAGGAAGCGGGGCGCCCGGGGAGCTGTTTTTT.

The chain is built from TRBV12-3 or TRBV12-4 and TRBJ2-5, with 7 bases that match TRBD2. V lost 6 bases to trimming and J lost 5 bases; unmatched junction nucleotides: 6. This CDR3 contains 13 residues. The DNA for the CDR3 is TGTGCCAGCAGACCGACTAGCTGGGAGACCCAGTACTTC. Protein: CASRPTSWETQYF.

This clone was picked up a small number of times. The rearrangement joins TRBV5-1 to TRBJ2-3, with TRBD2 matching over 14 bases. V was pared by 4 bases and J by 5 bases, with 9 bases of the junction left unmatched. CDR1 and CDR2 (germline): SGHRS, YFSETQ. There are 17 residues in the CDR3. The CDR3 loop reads CASSEPGTSGGVDTQYF. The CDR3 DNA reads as TGCGCCAGCAGCGAGCCCGGGACTAGCGGGGGAGTAGATACGCAGTATTTT.

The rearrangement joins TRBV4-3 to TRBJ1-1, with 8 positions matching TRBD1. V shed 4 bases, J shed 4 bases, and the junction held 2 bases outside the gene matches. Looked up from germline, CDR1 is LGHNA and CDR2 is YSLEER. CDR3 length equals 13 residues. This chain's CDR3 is CASSRGQGTEAFF. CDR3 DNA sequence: TGCGCCAGCAGCCGAGGACAGGGCACTGAAGCTTTCTTT.

CDR3 residues: CASSWDRVTDTQYF. In nucleotides, the CDR3 is TGCGCCAGCAGCTGGGACAGGGTAACAGATACGCAGTATTTT. The chain combines TRBV5-1 with TRBJ2-3; 9 bases match TRBD1. Losses at the gene ends were 3 bases for V and 3 bases for J; bases not matched to a gene: 2. Germline lookup yields CDR1 SGHRS and CDR2 YFSETQ. The CDR3 contains 14 residues.

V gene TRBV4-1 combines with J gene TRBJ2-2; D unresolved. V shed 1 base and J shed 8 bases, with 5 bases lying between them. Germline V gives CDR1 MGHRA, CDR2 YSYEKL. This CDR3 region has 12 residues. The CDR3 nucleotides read TGCGCCAGCAGCCAAGCCGGGGGGGAGCTGTTTTTT. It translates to CASSQAGGELFF.

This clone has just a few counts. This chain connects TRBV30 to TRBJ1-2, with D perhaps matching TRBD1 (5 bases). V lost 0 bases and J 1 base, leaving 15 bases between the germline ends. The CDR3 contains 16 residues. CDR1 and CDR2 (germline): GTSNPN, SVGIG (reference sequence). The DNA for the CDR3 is TGTGCCTGGAGTGTAGGGTGGGGCAGGGATAACTATGGCTACACCTTC. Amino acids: CAWSVGWGRDNYGYTF. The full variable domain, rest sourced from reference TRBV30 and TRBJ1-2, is SQTIHQWPATLVQPVGSPLSLECTVEGTSNPNLYWYRQAAGRGLQLLFYSVGIGQISSEVPQNLSASRPQDRQFILSSKKLLLSDSGFYLCAWSVGWGRDNYGYTFGSGTRLTVV.

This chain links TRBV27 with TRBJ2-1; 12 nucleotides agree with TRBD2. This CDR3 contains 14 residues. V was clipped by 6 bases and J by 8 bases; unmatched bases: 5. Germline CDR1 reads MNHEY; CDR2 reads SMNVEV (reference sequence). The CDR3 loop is CASSGLAGWDEQFF. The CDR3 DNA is TGTGCCAGCAGCGGACTAGCGGGGTGGGATGAGCAGTTCTTC.

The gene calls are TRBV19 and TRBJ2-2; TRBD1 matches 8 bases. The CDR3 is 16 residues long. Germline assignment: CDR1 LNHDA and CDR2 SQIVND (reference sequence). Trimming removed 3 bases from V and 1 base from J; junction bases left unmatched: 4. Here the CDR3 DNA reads TGTGCCAGTAGTATTTTCGGGACAGGGAACACCGGGGAGCTGTTTTTT. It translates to CASSIFGTGNTGELFF.

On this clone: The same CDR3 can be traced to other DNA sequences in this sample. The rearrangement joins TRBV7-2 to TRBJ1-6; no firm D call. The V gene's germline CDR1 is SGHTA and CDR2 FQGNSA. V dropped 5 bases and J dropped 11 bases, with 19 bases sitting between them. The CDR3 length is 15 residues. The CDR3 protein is CASSTTGRDGTPLHF. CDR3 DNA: TGTGCCAGCAGCACGACGGGGAGAGACGGAACACCCCTCCACTTT.

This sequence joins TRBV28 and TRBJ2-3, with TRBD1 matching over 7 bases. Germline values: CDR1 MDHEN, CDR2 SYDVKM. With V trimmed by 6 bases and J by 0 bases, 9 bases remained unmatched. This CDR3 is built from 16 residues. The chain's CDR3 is CASRGTVHSSTDTQYF. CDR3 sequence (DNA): TGTGCCAGCAGGGGGACAGTCCACTCTAGCACAGATACGCAGTATTTT. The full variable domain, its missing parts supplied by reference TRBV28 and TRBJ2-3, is DVKVTQSSRYLVKRTGEKVFLECVQDMDHENMFWYRQDPGLGLRLIYFSYDVKMKEKGDIPEGYSVSREKKERFSLILESASTNQTSMYLCASRGTVHSSTDTQYFGPGTRLTVL.

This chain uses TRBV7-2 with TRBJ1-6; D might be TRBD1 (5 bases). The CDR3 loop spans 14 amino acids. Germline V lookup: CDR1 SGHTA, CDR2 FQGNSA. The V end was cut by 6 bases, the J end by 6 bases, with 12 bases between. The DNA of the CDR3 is TGTGCCAGCAGGTCCGGGACGGCTAATTCACCCCTCCACTTT. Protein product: CASRSGTANSPLHF.

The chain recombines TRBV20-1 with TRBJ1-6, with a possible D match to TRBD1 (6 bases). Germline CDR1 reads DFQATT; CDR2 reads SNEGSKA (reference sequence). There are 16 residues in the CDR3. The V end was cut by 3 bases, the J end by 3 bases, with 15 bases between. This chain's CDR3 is CSASQGRTDYNSPLHF. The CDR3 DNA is TGCAGTGCTAGTCAAGGAAGGACAGACTATAATTCACCCCTCCACTTT.

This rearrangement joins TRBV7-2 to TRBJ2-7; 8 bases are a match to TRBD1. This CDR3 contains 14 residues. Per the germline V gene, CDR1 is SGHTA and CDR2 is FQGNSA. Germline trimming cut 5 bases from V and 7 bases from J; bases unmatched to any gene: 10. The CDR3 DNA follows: TGTGCCAGCAGCCTCCGGGACAGGACGGGAGAGCAGTACTTC. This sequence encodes CASSLRDRTGEQYF.

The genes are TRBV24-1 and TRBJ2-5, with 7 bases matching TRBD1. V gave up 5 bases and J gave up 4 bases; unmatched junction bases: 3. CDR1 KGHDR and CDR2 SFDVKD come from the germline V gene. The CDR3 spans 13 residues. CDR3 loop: CATSGGGVETQYF. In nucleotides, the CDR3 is TGTGCCACCAGTGGAGGGGGCGTAGAGACCCAGTACTTC.

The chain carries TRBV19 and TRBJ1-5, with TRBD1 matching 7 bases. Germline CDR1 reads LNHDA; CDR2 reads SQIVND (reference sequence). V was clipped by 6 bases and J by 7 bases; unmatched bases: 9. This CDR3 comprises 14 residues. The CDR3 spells CASSPQGTHQPQHF. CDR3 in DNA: TGTGCCAGTAGCCCACAGGGGACCCACCAGCCCCAGCATTTT.

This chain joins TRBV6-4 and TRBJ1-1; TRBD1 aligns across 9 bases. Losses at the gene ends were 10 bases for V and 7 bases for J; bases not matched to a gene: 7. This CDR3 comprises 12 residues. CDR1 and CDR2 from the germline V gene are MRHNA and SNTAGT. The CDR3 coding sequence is TGTGCCACGAGGGACAGGGCACATGAAGCTTTCTTT. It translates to CATRDRAHEAFF.

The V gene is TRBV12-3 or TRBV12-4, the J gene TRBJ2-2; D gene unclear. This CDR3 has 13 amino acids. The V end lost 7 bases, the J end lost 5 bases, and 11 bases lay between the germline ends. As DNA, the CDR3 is TGTGCCAGCAATTGGGGTGGGACCGGGGAGCTGTTTTTT. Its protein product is CASNWGGTGELFF.

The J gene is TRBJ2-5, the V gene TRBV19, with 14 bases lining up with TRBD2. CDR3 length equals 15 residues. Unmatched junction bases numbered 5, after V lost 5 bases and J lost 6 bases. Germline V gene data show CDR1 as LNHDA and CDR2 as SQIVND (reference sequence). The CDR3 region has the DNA TGTGCCAGTAGTTCGACTAGCGGGGGGGCGAAGACCCAGTACTTC. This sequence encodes CASSSTSGGAKTQYF.

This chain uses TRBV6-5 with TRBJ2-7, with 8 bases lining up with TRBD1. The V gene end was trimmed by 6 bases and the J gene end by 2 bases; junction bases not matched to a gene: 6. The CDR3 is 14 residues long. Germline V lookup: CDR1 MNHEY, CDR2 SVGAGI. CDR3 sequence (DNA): TGTGCCAGCAGCCGGACAGGGCAGGCCTACGAGCAGTACTTC. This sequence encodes CASSRTGQAYEQYF.

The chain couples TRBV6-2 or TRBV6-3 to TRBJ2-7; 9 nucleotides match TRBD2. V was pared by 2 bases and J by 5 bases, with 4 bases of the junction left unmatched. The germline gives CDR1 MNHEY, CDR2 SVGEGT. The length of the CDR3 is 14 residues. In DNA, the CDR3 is TGTGCCAGCAGTTACAGCCCTAGCGGGAACGAGCAGTACTTC. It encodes CASSYSPSGNEQYF.

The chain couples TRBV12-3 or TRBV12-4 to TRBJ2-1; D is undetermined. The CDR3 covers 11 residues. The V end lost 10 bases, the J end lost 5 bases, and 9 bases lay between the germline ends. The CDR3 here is CATLKDNEQFF. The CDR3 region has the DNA TGTGCCACCTTAAAAGACAATGAGCAGTTCTTC.

In DNA, the CDR3 is TGTGCCAGCAGCCAAGGGGCTAGCGGGGGTCCGTACAATGAGCAGTTCTTC. This gives the protein CASSQGASGGPYNEQFF. The V and J genes are TRBV14 and TRBJ2-1; TRBD2 matches at 10 bases. The CDR3 sequence is 17 residues long. CDR1 SGHDN and CDR2 FVKESK come from the germline V gene. V shed 1 base and J 4 bases; nucleotides not matched to a gene: 7.

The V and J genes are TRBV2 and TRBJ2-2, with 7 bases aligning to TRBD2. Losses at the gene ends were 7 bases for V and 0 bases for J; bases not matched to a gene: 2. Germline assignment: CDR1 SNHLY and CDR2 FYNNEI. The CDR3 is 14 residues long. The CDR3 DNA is TGTGCCAGCAAAGCGGGAACGAACACCGGGGAGCTGTTTTTT. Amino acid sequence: CASKAGTNTGELFF.

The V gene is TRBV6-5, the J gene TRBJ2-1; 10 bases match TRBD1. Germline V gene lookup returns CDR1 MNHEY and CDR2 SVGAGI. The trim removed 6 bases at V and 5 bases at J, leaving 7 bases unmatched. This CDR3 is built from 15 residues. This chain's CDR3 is CASRTGGAGNNEQFF. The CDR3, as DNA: TGTGCCAGCAGGACAGGGGGCGCGGGGAACAATGAGCAGTTCTTC.